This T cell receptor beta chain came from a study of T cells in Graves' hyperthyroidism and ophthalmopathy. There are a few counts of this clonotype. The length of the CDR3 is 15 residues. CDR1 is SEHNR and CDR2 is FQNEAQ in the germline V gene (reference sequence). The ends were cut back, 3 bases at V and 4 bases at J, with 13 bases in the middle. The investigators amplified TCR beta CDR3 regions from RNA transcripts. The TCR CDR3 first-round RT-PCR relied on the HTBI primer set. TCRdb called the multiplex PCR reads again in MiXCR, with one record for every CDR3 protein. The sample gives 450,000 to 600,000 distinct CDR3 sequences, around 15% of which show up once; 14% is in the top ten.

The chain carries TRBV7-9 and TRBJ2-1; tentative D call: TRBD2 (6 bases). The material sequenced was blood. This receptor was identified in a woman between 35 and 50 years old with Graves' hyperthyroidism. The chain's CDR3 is CASSFPPGEYNEQFF. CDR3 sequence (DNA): TGTGCCAGCAGCTTCCCACCGGGAGAGTACAATGAGCAGTTCTTC.